This TCR beta chain comes out of a study of cytomegalovirus exposure and HLA in healthy donors. Losses at the gene ends were 4 bases for V and 0 bases for J; bases not matched to a gene: 2. CDR1 is SGHRS and CDR2 is YFSETQ in the germline V gene. The CDR3 has 16 residues. TCRdb keeps only in-frame clones here, not all; method: immunoSEQ multiplex PCR. The table includes tens of thousands of clones, about 90% detected once. The receptor was derived from a woman between 18 and 29 years old in good health and CMV-seropositive. Sequencing was carried out using PBMCs. The gene calls are TRBV5-1 and TRBJ1-3; 12 bases match TRBD1. Written as DNA, the CDR3 is TGCGCCAGCAGCGTGGGACAGGGGGCCTCTGGAAACACCATATATTTT. This gives the protein CASSVGQGASGNTIYF. The whole variable domain, remainder taken from reference TRBV5-1 and TRBJ1-3, is KAGVTQTPRYLIKTRGQQVTLSCSPISGHRSVSWYQQTPGQGLQFLFEYFSETQRNKGNFPGRFSGRQFSNSRSEMNVSTLELGDSALYLCASSVGQGASGNTIYFGEGSWLTVV.